Below, 14 T cell receptor beta chains from the same sample are listed, as sequenced in a study of shared clonotypes between healthy human individuals. The protocol was immunoSEQ multiplex PCR, while the TCRdb copy is restricted to in-frame clones and leaves out a portion. Found here are about 1.1 million clones, around three quarters of them singletons; the top ten hold more than 0.85%. The specimen sequenced was memory CD4+ T cells from PBMCs. The subset denotes: CD45RA-negative fraction. The receptors come from a man aged 18-30 years in good health. Some clones in this sample may be carry-over from other donors' samples.

Concerning this clone: One end of the junction is discordant with germline, which a read error may explain. The chain carries TRBV2 and TRBJ1-1; D might be TRBD1 (5 bases). The CDR3 spans 12 residues. Germline CDR1 SNHLY, CDR2 FYNNEI. The CDR3 DNA sequence: TGTGCCAGCAGCTTGGGGCCGCGAGGAGAAAACTTT. This gives the protein CASSLGPRGENF.

This clone was picked up a small number of times. The chain carries TRBV5-1 and TRBJ1-4, with unresolved D. CDR1 is SGHRS and CDR2 is YFSETQ in the germline V gene. The V end lost 4 bases, the J end lost 8 bases, and 18 bases lay between the germline ends. The CDR3 spans 15 residues. Written as DNA, the CDR3 is TGCGCCAGCAGCCCGACGGTCGGTTCCAAAGAAAAACTGTTTTTT. Amino acid sequence: CASSPTVGSKEKLFF.

V gene TRBV6-5 combines with J gene TRBJ1-5, with D perhaps TRBD1 (6 bases). V lost 7 bases to trimming and J lost 0 bases, with 10 bases between them. Looked up from germline, CDR1 is MNHEY and CDR2 is SVGAGI. The CDR3 is 14 amino acids. The CDR3 DNA is TGTGCCAGCACCCAGGGGTATAGCAATCAGCCCCAGCATTTT. As protein: CASTQGYSNQPQHF.

The chain uses TRBV6-6 and TRBJ2-1; a weak D match, TRBD1 (6 bases). V gave up 2 bases and J gave up 3 bases, with 11 bases separating them. CDR1 is MNHNY and CDR2 is SVGAGI in the germline V gene (reference sequence). The CDR3 is 15 amino acids. The CDR3 reads CASSYEGQLYNEQFF. CDR3 DNA sequence: TGTGCCAGCAGTTACGAGGGACAACTCTACAATGAGCAGTTCTTC.

This chain uses TRBV6-1 with TRBJ1-5; TRBD1 is a possible D gene (5 bases). V was cut by 7 bases and J by 1 base, with 11 bases left in between. The CDR3 is 14 residues long. Germline CDR1 is MNHNS and CDR2 is SASEGT. As DNA, the CDR3 is TGTGCCAGCAATTGGGGGGGGAGCAATCAGCCCCAGCATTTT. Translation: CASNWGGSNQPQHF.

The DNA for the CDR3 is TGTGCCAGCAGCTCAATACTAGCGGGAGGGCCCGGTGAGCAGTTCTTC. This gives the protein CASSSILAGGPGEQFF. The chain carries TRBV11-2 and TRBJ2-1, with 13 bases that match TRBD2. CDR3 size: 16 residues. Trimming cost V 4 bases and J 9 bases; bases outside gene matches: 9. Per germline, CDR1 SGHAT and CDR2 FQNNGV.

CDR3 residues: CASSLRDGPSGPQHF. The CDR3 bases are TGTGCCAGCAGCCTTCGGGACGGACCTTCGGGGCCCCAGCATTTT. This chain joins TRBV6-5 and TRBJ1-5; D perhaps matches TRBD1 (5 bases). Germline V gene sequence: CDR1 MNHEY, CDR2 SVGAGI. V shed 6 bases and J shed 9 bases, with 21 bases lying between them. The CDR3 spans 15 residues.

This clone was counted a few times. The chain carries TRBV28 and TRBJ2-5, with TRBD2 identical over 15 bases. Germline V lookup: CDR1 MDHEN, CDR2 SYDVKM. Trimming cost V 5 bases and J 4 bases; bases outside gene matches: 2. This CDR3 contains 15 residues. As DNA, the CDR3 is TGTGCCAGCAGTGTGGGACTAGCGGGAGGAGAGACCCAGTACTTC. Its translation is CASSVGLAGGETQYF.

The chain recombines TRBV7-3 with TRBJ1-1; no clear D gene. This CDR3 has 13 amino acids. V lost 5 bases and J 5 bases, leaving 12 bases between the germline ends. Germline V gives CDR1 SGHTA, CDR2 FQGTGA. CDR3 sequence: CASSLGGVTEAFF. CDR3 coding DNA: TGTGCCAGCAGCCTGGGTGGGGTTACTGAAGCTTTCTTT.

The chain recombines TRBV25-1 with TRBJ2-1, with 10 nucleotides matching TRBD2. This CDR3 comprises 14 residues. In germline, CDR1 is MGHDK, CDR2 SYGVNS. Trimming at V came to 4 bases and at J to 9 bases, leaving 6 bases not matched to a gene. The CDR3 region has the DNA TGTGCCAGCAGTGGGGGACTAGCGACCAGTGAGCAGTTCTTC. This encodes CASSGGLATSEQFF. Drawing the rest from reference TRBV25-1 and TRBJ2-1, the complete variable domain is EADIYQTPRYLVIGTGKKITLECSQTMGHDKMYWYQQDPGMELHLIHYSYGVNSTEKGDLSSESTVSRIRTEHFPLTLESARPSHTSQYLCASSGGLATSEQFFGPGTRLTVL.

The chain is built from TRBV28 and TRBJ2-7; D perhaps matches TRBD1 (5 bases). The V gene's germline CDR1 is MDHEN and CDR2 SYDVKM. CDR3 length equals 16 residues. V dropped 5 bases and J dropped 5 bases, with 22 bases sitting between them. The CDR3 reads CASSHQRTSLAHEQYF. CDR3 DNA sequence: TGTGCCAGCAGTCACCAAAGGACAAGCTTAGCCCACGAGCAGTACTTC.

In regard to this clone: One end of the junction does not line up with germline, which may come from a read error. CDR3 DNA: TGCGCCAGCAGCGTGGGTCTGAACACTGGAGCTTTCTTT. It codes for CASSVGLNTGAFF. The chain links TRBV10-1 to TRBJ1-1; D is undetermined. The CDR3 loop spans 13 amino acids. Germline values: CDR1 WNHNN, CDR2 SYGVQD (reference sequence).

The chain recombines TRBV6-1 with TRBJ2-7, with D unclear. This CDR3 contains 14 residues. Germline V gene data show CDR1 as MNHNS and CDR2 as SASEGT. V dropped 0 bases and J dropped 3 bases, with 9 bases sitting between them. CDR3 amino acids: CASSEAPFSYEQYF. CDR3 nucleotide sequence: TGTGCCAGCAGTGAAGCCCCCTTCAGCTACGAGCAGTACTTC.

On this clone: This same CDR3 is encoded by further DNA sequences in the sample. This chain joins TRBV14 and TRBJ1-2; D is uncertain. Trimming stripped 3 bases from V and 2 bases from J, with 7 bases between. Germline assignment: CDR1 SGHDN and CDR2 FVKESK. This CDR3 comprises 13 residues. The CDR3 region is CASSQGRNYGYTF. CDR3 nucleotides: TGTGCCAGCAGCCAGGGGAGAAACTATGGCTACACCTTC.